This TCR beta chain was retrieved from a study of cytomegalovirus exposure and HLA in healthy donors. Points from the study as a whole: When analyzed later, a missense DCLRE1C variant was found to be linked to TCR beta V- and J-gene trimming.

It was with 60 Vbeta and 13 Jbeta primers that the PCR ran. Clones were read by immunoSEQ multiplex PCR, and TCRdb kept only the in-frame ones, dropping some. The data contain approximately 110,000 clones, more than 65% of them singletons. The V and J ends lost 6 bases and 3 bases respectively, with 17 bases between them. CDR1 is MNHEY and CDR2 is SMNVEV in the germline V gene (reference sequence). The CDR3 runs to 15 residues. About this clone itself: Its antigen remains unidentified.

Sequencing input: PBMCs. This clonotype originated in a woman in her twenties or thirties in good health and CMV-seronegative. V usage is TRBV27 and J usage is TRBJ1-1; D is possibly TRBD1 (5 bases). CDR3 region: CASSQWGWGDTEAFF. DNA of the CDR3: TGTGCCAGCAGCCAATGGGGGTGGGGGGACACTGAAGCTTTCTTT.